A single sample gave rise to the 27 T cell receptor beta chains below, sequenced in a study of blood T cell repertoires in COVID-19. Here immunoSEQ multiplex PCR was the method, and the copy in TCRdb shows in-frame clones only, minus some. The sample lists around 200,000 clones, around four fifths occurring once. Sample: peripheral blood. These receptors were collected from a man in his forties or fifties with active or convalescent COVID-19.

This sequence joins TRBV6-6 and TRBJ2-2, with 8 bases lining up with TRBD1. After removal of 6 bases from V and 4 bases from J, the junction contained 10 bases not matched to a gene. Germline V CDR1 and CDR2: MNHNY, SVGAGI (reference sequence). CDR3 length: 16 residues. The CDR3 is CASRPSGTGLTGELFF. The CDR3 DNA sequence: TGTGCCAGCAGACCTTCCGGGACAGGACTCACCGGGGAGCTGTTTTTT.

The chain joins TRBV4-1 to TRBJ1-3; D gene uncertain. Per the germline V gene, CDR1 is MGHRA and CDR2 is YSYEKL. V was cut by 0 bases and J by 6 bases, with 6 bases left in between. The CDR3 covers 13 residues. The CDR3 loop is CASSQDTLNTIYF. DNA of the CDR3: TGCGCCAGCAGCCAAGATACTCTAAACACCATATATTTT.

V usage is TRBV20-1 and J usage is TRBJ1-2; 8 positions match TRBD1. From germline, CDR1 is DFQATT and CDR2 SNEGSKA (reference sequence). V trimming: 3 bases; J trimming: 0 bases; junction bases outside the gene matches: 6. The CDR3 has 15 amino acids. DNA of the CDR3: TGCAGTGCTAGTGGGACAGGAGTCCCTAACTATGGCTACACCTTC. Amino acid sequence: CSASGTGVPNYGYTF.

The rearrangement links TRBV7-2 to TRBJ2-3; 13 bases line up with TRBD2. This CDR3 has 17 amino acids. Per germline, CDR1 SGHTA and CDR2 FQGNSA. V trimming: 5 bases; J trimming: 2 bases; junction bases outside the gene matches: 7. CDR3 bases: TGTGCCAGCAGCGAACTAGCGGGGGGGCCTGTCACAGATACGCAGTATTTT. Translation: CASSELAGGPVTDTQYF. Supplemented by reference TRBV7-2 and TRBJ2-3, the full variable domain reads GAGVSQSPSNKVTEKGKDVELRCDPISGHTALYWYRQSLGQGLEFLIYFQGNSAPDKSGLPSDRFSAERTGGSVSTLTIQRTQQEDSAVYLCASSELAGGPVTDTQYFGPGTRLTVL.

A single count supports this clone. This rearrangement joins TRBV7-3 to TRBJ2-3, with a weak D call TRBD2 (6 bases). CDR3 length: 14 amino acids. Germline V lookup: CDR1 SGHTA, CDR2 FQGTGA. The V end was cut by 5 bases, the J end by 2 bases, with 11 bases between. CDR3 sequence: CASSLSGPTDTQYF. CDR3 DNA sequence: TGTGCCAGCAGCCTCAGCGGGCCCACAGATACGCAGTATTTT.

This chain links TRBV14 with TRBJ2-7; tentative D call: TRBD1 (6 bases). This CDR3 spans 14 amino acids. CDR1 and CDR2 (germline): SGHDN, FVKESK. The V end lost 6 bases, the J end lost 2 bases, and 14 bases lay between the germline ends. The CDR3 loop reads CASSPDSTAYEQYF. CDR3 bases: TGTGCCAGCAGTCCGGACAGCACAGCCTACGAGCAGTACTTC.

The table lists this clone with a few counts. The rearrangement joins TRBV6-5 to TRBJ1-2, with 10 bases fitting TRBD1. Germline CDR1 is MNHEY and CDR2 is SVGAGI. This CDR3 region has 13 residues. V lost 5 bases to trimming and J lost 6 bases; unmatched junction nucleotides: 3. DNA for the CDR3: TGTGCCAGCAGTATCGGACAGGGGGATGGCTACACCTTC. This sequence encodes CASSIGQGDGYTF.

The chain joins TRBV4-2 to TRBJ1-2; D is unresolved. Between the trimmed V and J ends, which lost 0 bases and 8 bases, there was a span of 19 bases. This CDR3 has 16 amino acids. CDR1 and CDR2 from the germline V gene are LGHNA and YNFKEQ. The CDR3 sequence is CASSQESSPLGGGYTF. DNA for the CDR3: TGTGCCAGCAGCCAAGAGAGCTCTCCGCTCGGCGGGGGCTACACCTTC.

The rearrangement uses TRBV5-1 and TRBJ1-2; no definite D call. V gave up 2 bases and J gave up 6 bases, with 11 bases separating them. The germline CDR1 and CDR2 sequences are SGHRS and YFSETQ. CDR3 length: 13 residues. The CDR3 region is CASSFNAGDGYTF. CDR3 DNA sequence: TGCGCCAGCAGCTTTAATGCGGGTGATGGCTACACCTTC.

The gene calls are TRBV19 and TRBJ2-1; 7 bases are a match to TRBD2. The germline gives CDR1 LNHDA, CDR2 SQIVND (reference sequence). V shed 5 bases, J shed 3 bases, and the junction held 4 bases outside the gene matches. The CDR3 has 14 amino acids. The CDR3 DNA follows: TGTGCCAGTAGTCCATGGGACTACTACAATGAGCAGTTCTTC. This sequence encodes CASSPWDYYNEQFF.

A word on this clone: The sample has other DNA sequences that encode this CDR3 too. The chain employs TRBV7-6 and TRBJ1-3; the match to TRBD1 covers 7 bases. The germline gives CDR1 SGHVS, CDR2 FNYEAQ. This CDR3 comprises 16 residues. With 1 base clipped from V and 2 bases from J, the junction kept 5 bases outside the gene matches. The CDR3 is CASSLGQGSTGNTIYF. CDR3 DNA: TGTGCCAGCAGCTTAGGACAGGGATCTACTGGAAACACCATATATTTT.

As DNA, the CDR3 is TGTGCCAGCACCGGGGAGGGGGGCCAATCCACAGATACGCAGTATTTT. Its protein product is CASTGEGGQSTDTQYF. The chain combines TRBV7-9 with TRBJ2-3; TRBD2 is a possible D gene (7 bases). Trimming cost V 7 bases and J 2 bases, with 19 bases left between them. Germline V gives CDR1 SEHNR, CDR2 FQNEAQ (reference sequence). The CDR3 extends over 16 amino acids.

The chain employs TRBV9 and TRBJ2-2; D possibly corresponds to TRBD2 (5 bases). Per germline, CDR1 SGDLS and CDR2 YYNGEE. Between the trimmed V and J ends, which lost 0 bases and 0 bases, there was a span of 9 bases. The length of the CDR3 is 16 residues. CDR3 protein: CASSVAPSSNTGELFF. CDR3 coding DNA: TGTGCCAGCAGCGTAGCTCCTAGCTCGAACACCGGGGAGCTGTTTTTT.

V is TRBV25-1 and J is TRBJ1-1; TRBD1 is a possible D gene (5 bases). Trimming took 6 bases from V and 12 from J, leaving 14 bases between them. Germline-derived CDR1 and CDR2 are MGHDK and SYGVNS. CDR3 size: 11 residues. CDR3 DNA sequence: TGTGCCAGCAGGGGGGGAGGTTTGTCTTTCTTT. Protein sequence: CASRGGGLSFF.

The genes are TRBV5-8 and TRBJ2-4, with TRBD1 identical over 9 bases. The CDR3 extends over 15 amino acids. CDR1 and CDR2 (germline): SGHTS, YDEGEE. Losses at the gene ends were 6 bases for V and 7 bases for J; bases not matched to a gene: 11. CDR3 DNA: TGTGCCAGCACCCTATTGGGGACAGGGTGGAACATTCAGTACTTC. Translation gives CASTLLGTGWNIQYF.

V is TRBV9 and J is TRBJ2-2; 9 nucleotides line up with TRBD2. The germline CDR1 and CDR2 sequences are SGDLS and YYNGEE. V trimming: 1 base; J trimming: 7 bases; junction bases outside the gene matches: 8. CDR3 length equals 16 residues. For the CDR3, the DNA is TGTGCCAGCAGCGTATCAGCGGGAGGTACTGACGGGGAGCTGTTTTTT. Protein product: CASSVSAGGTDGELFF.

V is TRBV5-5 and J is TRBJ2-3, with 8 bases lining up with TRBD2. This CDR3 has 17 residues. The junction had 15 bases not matched to a gene; V was cut back by 4 bases and J by 5 bases. CDR1 is SGHKS and CDR2 is YYEKEE in the germline V gene (reference sequence). CDR3 in DNA: TGTGCCAGCAGCCCGCCAAGTGGCCTAGCGGGTCGAGATACGCAGTATTTT. Translation: CASSPPSGLAGRDTQYF.

This clone was seen a few times. The V call is TRBV5-1, the J call TRBJ2-1, with 11 nucleotides matching TRBD2. The trim removed 4 bases at V and 7 bases at J, leaving 16 bases unmatched. The CDR3 has 18 residues. CDR1 is SGHRS, CDR2 YFSETQ, per germline. CDR3 coding DNA: TGCGCCAGCAGCCTGGGCGTGCTAGCGGGAGGAGGGGGAAATGAGCAGTTCTTC. This gives the protein CASSLGVLAGGGGNEQFF.

The chain carries TRBV18 and TRBJ2-1; 9 nucleotides agree with TRBD1. J gave up 7 bases and V 0 bases, and 10 bases lay outside the gene matches. Per germline, CDR1 KGHSH and CDR2 LQKENI. The CDR3 consists of 17 residues. Here the CDR3 reads CASSPPGQGQLVNEQFF. The CDR3 DNA reads TGTGCCAGCTCACCACCGGGACAGGGTCAGTTAGTTAATGAGCAGTTCTTC.

The chain links TRBV9 to TRBJ1-2, with D unclear. With 0 bases removed from V and 4 bases from J, the gap between germline ends came to 13 bases. This CDR3 contains 15 residues. From germline, CDR1 is SGDLS and CDR2 YYNGEE. CDR3 residues: CASSVARDPPYGYTF. CDR3 nucleotide sequence: TGTGCCAGCAGCGTAGCGAGGGATCCCCCCTATGGCTACACCTTC.

The chain employs TRBV6-2 or TRBV6-3 and TRBJ1-1; D possibly corresponds to TRBD1 (5 bases). V was cut by 0 bases and J by 1 base, with 6 bases left in between. This CDR3 is built from 14 residues. Per the germline V gene, CDR1 is MNHEY and CDR2 is SVGEGT. CDR3 sequence: CASSYSGGNTEAFF. In DNA, the CDR3 is TGTGCCAGCAGTTACTCGGGGGGGAACACTGAAGCTTTCTTT.

The chain couples TRBV5-8 to TRBJ2-3; the D gene is possibly TRBD2 (6 bases). CDR1 and CDR2 (germline): SGHTS, YDEGEE. Trimming shortened V by 8 bases and J by 5 bases, and 9 bases separated the two germline ends. This CDR3 is 11 amino acids long. DNA for the CDR3: TGTGCCAGTGGGGAGGTAGATACGCAGTATTTT. Translated, it gives CASGEVDTQYF. The whole variable domain, filled in from reference TRBV5-8 and TRBJ2-3, reads EAGVTQSPTHLIKTRGQQATLRCSPISGHTSVYWYQQALGLGLQFLLWYDEGEERNRGNFPPRFSGRQFPNYSSELNVNALELEDSALYLCASGEVDTQYFGPGTRLTVL.

V and J are TRBV11-3 and TRBJ2-7, with D unresolved. The V end lost 7 bases, the J end lost 3 bases, and 7 bases lay between the germline ends. This CDR3 region has 11 residues. Germline CDR1 and CDR2: SGHNT and YENEEA. The CDR3 reads CASKSGYEQYF. CDR3 DNA: TGTGCCAGCAAGTCAGGCTACGAGCAGTACTTC.

This rearrangement joins TRBV5-1 to TRBJ2-1; 8 nucleotides align to TRBD2. V lost 0 bases, J lost 4 bases, and 6 bases stayed unmatched. Germline values: CDR1 SGHRS, CDR2 YFSETQ. The CDR3 contains 16 residues. CDR3 nucleotide sequence: TGCGCCAGCAGCTTGGTACCGGGACTAGAATACAATGAGCAGTTCTTC. It is translated as CASSLVPGLEYNEQFF. The full variable domain, completed using reference TRBV5-1 and TRBJ2-1, is KAGVTQTPRYLIKTRGQQVTLSCSPISGHRSVSWYQQTPGQGLQFLFEYFSETQRNKGNFPGRFSGRQFSNSRSEMNVSTLELGDSALYLCASSLVPGLEYNEQFFGPGTRLTVL.

V is TRBV7-2 and J is TRBJ1-1, with D perhaps TRBD1 (5 bases). Trimming cost V 7 bases and J 4 bases, with 19 bases left between them. The germline gives CDR1 SGHTA, CDR2 FQGNSA. This CDR3 is built from 15 residues. CDR3 DNA: TGTGCCAGCAACCAAAGGGGAGGGATAAGCACTGAAGCTTTCTTT. This translates into CASNQRGGISTEAFF.

In this sample, this clone turned up a few times. The chain couples TRBV18 to TRBJ2-7; tentative D call: TRBD1 (5 bases). This CDR3 spans 14 amino acids. Trimming removed 5 bases from V and 1 base from J, with 12 bases in between. Germline CDR1 and CDR2: KGHSH and LQKENI. Here the CDR3 DNA reads TGTGCCAGCTCATTCCCAGACAGTTCCTACGAGCAGTACTTC. It codes for CASSFPDSSYEQYF.

This sequence joins TRBV7-3 and TRBJ2-5, with 7 bases matching TRBD2. The V gene's germline CDR1 is SGHTA and CDR2 FQGTGA. V gave up 0 bases and J gave up 2 bases; unmatched junction bases: 0. The CDR3 consists of 14 residues. CDR3 nucleotide sequence: TGTGCCAGCAGCTTAACAGCGGGACAAGAGACCCAGTACTTC. Protein sequence: CASSLTAGQETQYF.